This T cell receptor beta chain was sequenced in a study of immune evolution from preneoplasia to lung adenocarcinoma. General study results and limits: Clonality was highest in normal lung, lower in later-stage lesions apparently. Normal lung had the highest top T cell clone frequencies.

Between the mid-2010s and the late 2010s, patients underwent resection in Japan or China. Premalignant or tumor cells were enriched by macro-dissection after pathologic assessment. Note on this clone: Antigen unknown.

V lost 7 bases to trimming and J lost 4 bases, with 22 bases between them. The CDR3 runs to 17 residues. Germline CDR1 and CDR2: SGHVS and FQNEAQ. Sequenced by immunoSEQ multiplex PCR; TCRdb stores in-frame clones only, minus some. Among 10,000 or so clones, 75% to 85% were seen once, and the ten largest hold 5% to 7.5%. The rearrangement uses TRBV7-8 and TRBJ1-4, with D maybe TRBD1 (5 bases). The sequenced material came from FFPE lung adenocarcinoma in situ tissue. The sequence came from a person aged 55-80 years with lung adenocarcinoma. The CDR3 is CASTLERLGRLNEKLFF. CDR3 sequence (DNA): TGTGCCAGCACCTTGGAGCGATTGGGACGGCTTAATGAAAAACTGTTTTTT. Looking up the rest from reference TRBV7-8 and TRBJ1-4 gives the full variable domain: GAGVSQSPRYKVAKRGQDVALRCDPISGHVSLFWYQQALGQGPEFLTYFQNEAQLDKSGLPSDRFFAERPEGSVSTLKIQRTQQEDSAVYLCASTLERLGRLNEKLFFGSGTQLSVL.